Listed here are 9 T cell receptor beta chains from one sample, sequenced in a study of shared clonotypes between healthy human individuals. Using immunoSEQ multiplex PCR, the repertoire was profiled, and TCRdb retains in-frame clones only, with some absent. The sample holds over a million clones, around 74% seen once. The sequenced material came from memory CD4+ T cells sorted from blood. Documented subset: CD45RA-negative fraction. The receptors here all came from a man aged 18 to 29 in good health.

CDR3 in DNA: TGTGCCAGCAGTGAAACAGGGTTCATAGCCTACGAGCAGTACTTC. It yields the protein CASSETGFIAYEQYF. The J gene is TRBJ2-7, the V gene TRBV25-1; D perhaps matches TRBD1 (6 bases). Germline-derived CDR1 and CDR2 are MGHDK and SYGVNS. The CDR3 covers 15 residues. The V and J ends lost 2 bases and 2 bases respectively, with 13 bases between them.

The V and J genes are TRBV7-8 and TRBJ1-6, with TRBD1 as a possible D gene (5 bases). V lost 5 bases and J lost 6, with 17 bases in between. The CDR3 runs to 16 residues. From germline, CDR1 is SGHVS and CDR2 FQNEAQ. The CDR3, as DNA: TGTGCCAGCAGCCCGGGGCCCTCCGGAGTTAATTCACCCCTCCACTTT. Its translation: CASSPGPSGVNSPLHF.

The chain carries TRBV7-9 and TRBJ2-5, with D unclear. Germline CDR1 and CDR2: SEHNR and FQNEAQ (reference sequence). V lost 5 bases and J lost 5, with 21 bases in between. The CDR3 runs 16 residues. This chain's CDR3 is CASSRLIVAIGETQYF. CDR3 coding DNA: TGTGCCAGCAGCCGTTTGATAGTTGCTATTGGGGAGACCCAGTACTTC.

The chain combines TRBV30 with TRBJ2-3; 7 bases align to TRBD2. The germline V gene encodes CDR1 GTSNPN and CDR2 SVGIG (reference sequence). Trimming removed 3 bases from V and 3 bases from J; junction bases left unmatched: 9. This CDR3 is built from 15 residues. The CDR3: CAWSPPGLTTDTQYF. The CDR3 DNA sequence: TGTGCCTGGAGCCCCCCGGGACTAACGACAGATACGCAGTATTTT.

The CDR3 DNA reads TGTGCCATCGGGGGGACCCTAACCGGCTACGAGCAGTACTTC. Amino acid sequence: CAIGGTLTGYEQYF. The rearrangement joins TRBV10-3 to TRBJ2-7, with D possibly matching TRBD2 (6 bases). Trimming stripped 8 bases from V and 3 bases from J, with 17 bases between. This CDR3 region has 14 residues. Germline V lookup: CDR1 ENHRY, CDR2 SYGVKD.

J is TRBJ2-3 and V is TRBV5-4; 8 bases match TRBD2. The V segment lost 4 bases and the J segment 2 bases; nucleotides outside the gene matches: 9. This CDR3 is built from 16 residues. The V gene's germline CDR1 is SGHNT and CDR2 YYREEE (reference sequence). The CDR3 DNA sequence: TGTGCCAGCAGCAGGGTGGCGGGGGGCTTCACAGATACGCAGTATTTT. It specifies CASSRVAGGFTDTQYF.

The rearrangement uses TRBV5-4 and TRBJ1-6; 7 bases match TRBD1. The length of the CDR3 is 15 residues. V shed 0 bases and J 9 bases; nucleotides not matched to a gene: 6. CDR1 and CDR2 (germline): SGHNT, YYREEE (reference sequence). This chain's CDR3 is CASSLDRGRGSPLHF. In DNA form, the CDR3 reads TGTGCCAGCAGCTTGGACAGGGGAAGGGGTTCACCCCTCCACTTT.

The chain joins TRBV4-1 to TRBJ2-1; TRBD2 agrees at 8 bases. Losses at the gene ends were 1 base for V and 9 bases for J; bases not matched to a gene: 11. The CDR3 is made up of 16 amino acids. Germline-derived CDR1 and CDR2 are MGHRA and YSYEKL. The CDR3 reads CASSQGRASGWVEQFF. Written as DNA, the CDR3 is TGCGCCAGCAGCCAAGGGAGGGCTAGCGGGTGGGTTGAGCAGTTCTTC.

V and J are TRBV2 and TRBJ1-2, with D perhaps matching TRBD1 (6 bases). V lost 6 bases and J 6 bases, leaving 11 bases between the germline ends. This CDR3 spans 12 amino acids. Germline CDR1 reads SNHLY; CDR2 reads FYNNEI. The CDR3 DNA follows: TGTGCCAGCAGCCCACAGGGTCATGGCTACACCTTC. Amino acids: CASSPQGHGYTF.